This T cell receptor (beta chain) was sequenced for a study of T cell repertoires in cytomegalovirus infection. The overall study: Based on public TCR beta signatures, there were indications of CMV infection and of a matching HLA type. Study-wide results and caveats: Cumulative public TCR beta family frequency identified carriers of CMV plus the relevant HLA.

This clonotype was counted a few times. As yet, its antigen is unknown. Each CDR3 protein gets one entry after TCRdb re-called the reads with MiXCR. The sample includes about 530,000 distinct CDR3 sequences, about 26% of them seen just once. Germline V gene lookup returns CDR1 ENHRY and CDR2 SYGVKD. The CDR3 is 14 amino acids. The junction had 8 bases not matched to a gene; V was cut back by 8 bases and J by 3 bases. The sequence derives from a human donor in good health (CMV status not recorded). Some clones in this sample may be carry-over from other donors' samples. V gene TRBV10-3 combines with J gene TRBJ2-3; 7 positions agree with TRBD2. Material for sequencing was PBMCs. CDR3 residues: CAIGATSETDTQYF. In nucleotides, the CDR3 is TGTGCCATCGGGGCTACTAGCGAGACAGATACGCAGTATTTT.